This TCR beta chain was sequenced in a study of early T cells in non-severe SARS-CoV-2 infection. The wider study: The input, bulk RNA from unsorted whole blood, was sequenced, and chains were unpaired.

Study-wide results and caveats: In VDJdb matching, anti-spike CD8 responses were favored while private and CD4 specificities went missing.

Unique molecular identifiers were added to individual cDNA molecules. TCRdb ran MiXCR on the 5' RACE reads and lists one entry per CDR3 protein. Of about 70,000 distinct CDR3 sequences listed, 11% are singletons. The CDR3 runs to 14 residues. The ends were cut back, 3 bases at V and 4 bases at J, with 15 bases in the middle. Per the germline V gene, CDR1 is GTSNPN and CDR2 is SVGIG (reference sequence). This clonotype showed up many times. Antigen unknown. The chain joins TRBV30 to TRBJ1-1; possible D gene TRBD1, 5 bases. This clonotype was obtained from an adult who was a healthcare worker with PCR-confirmed SARS-CoV-2 infection or an uninfected control (not recorded which). The sequenced sample was whole blood. Here the CDR3 reads CAWSVAGVSTEAFF. The DNA for the CDR3 is TGTGCCTGGAGCGTGGCGGGGGTGAGCACTGAAGCTTTCTTT.